This entry is about one TCR beta chain. Participant ages covered about 18 to 95 years across around 25 US areas. The data derive from a study of blood T cell repertoires in COVID-19. Study-level background: Samples representing acute and convalescent COVID-19 were sourced from the United States, Italy and Spain. From T cells, B-cell-depleted T cells, or PBMCs came the material, which was cDNA or gDNA.

Only in-frame clones appear in the TCRdb table, and some are missing; sequencing was by immunoSEQ multiplex PCR. The repertoire consists of about 380,000 clones, with 88% occurring once and the leading ten covering roughly 1.2%. Germline CDR1 KGHSH, CDR2 LQKENI. V was clipped by 1 base and J by 4 bases, with 5 bases between them. The CDR3 is 12 amino acids. The chain couples TRBV18 to TRBJ2-7; D is unresolved. This sequence was found in a woman aged 18 to 35 who had recovered from COVID-19. Sequencing was carried out using PBMCs or T cells enriched from blood (not recorded which). The CDR3 is CASSPRRYEQYF. As DNA, the CDR3 is TGTGCCAGCTCACCACGGAGATACGAGCAGTACTTC. The variable domain in full, with the rest retrieved from reference TRBV18 and TRBJ2-7, is NAGVMQNPRHLVRRRGQEARLRCSPMKGHSHVYWYRQLPEEGLKFMVYLQKENIIDESGMPKERFSAEFPKEGPSILRIQQVVRGDSAAYFCASSPRRYEQYFGPGTRLTVT.